These 8 T cell receptor beta chains came from one sample sequenced in a study of cytomegalovirus exposure and HLA in healthy donors. The primer mix had 60 Vbeta and 13 Jbeta primers. The method was immunoSEQ multiplex PCR; TCRdb's version includes in-frame clones alone and lacks a portion of them. The sample lists about 98,000 clones, about 80% occurring once. Sequencing was done on a sample of PBMCs. The receptor source for this set is a man aged 18 to 30 in good health and CMV-seropositive.

V and J are TRBV10-3 and TRBJ1-1; TRBD1 is a possible D gene (6 bases). Trimming removed 8 bases at V and 4 bases at J, with 20 bases between. The length of the CDR3 is 15 residues. CDR1 is ENHRY and CDR2 is SYGVKD in the germline V gene. The CDR3 region has the DNA TGTGCCATCGCTGACAGGTCGGGAGGCTCCACTGAAGCTTTCTTT. This translates into CAIADRSGGSTEAFF.

V gene TRBV7-9 combines with J gene TRBJ1-1, with 10 bases aligning to TRBD1. CDR1 is SEHNR, CDR2 FQNEAQ, per germline (reference sequence). V was clipped by 4 bases and J by 4 bases; unmatched bases: 3. This CDR3 is built from 14 residues. CDR3 bases: TGTGCCAGCAGCTGGGACAGGGGAAGCACTGAAGCTTTCTTT. It translates to CASSWDRGSTEAFF.

The V and J genes are TRBV5-6 and TRBJ1-1; D gene unclear. Trimming removed 4 bases at V and 1 base at J, with 8 bases between. The germline V gene has CDR1 SGHDT and CDR2 YYEEEE. This CDR3 is built from 13 residues. In DNA form, the CDR3 reads TGTGCCAGCAGCATACAGCAGAACACTGAAGCTTTCTTT. Translated, it gives CASSIQQNTEAFF.

The V and J genes are TRBV5-4 and TRBJ2-5, with 11 bases fitting TRBD2. CDR1 and CDR2 (germline): SGHNT, YYREEE (reference sequence). The V segment lost 1 base and the J segment 2 bases; nucleotides outside the gene matches: 4. CDR3 size: 16 residues. CDR3 residues: CASSLRRLAGQETQYF. The CDR3 DNA reads TGTGCCAGCAGCTTGCGCAGACTAGCGGGGCAAGAGACCCAGTACTTC.

There are a few counts of this clone. V and J are TRBV2 and TRBJ2-4; D remains ambiguous. With 7 bases removed from V and 1 base from J, the gap between germline ends came to 11 bases. Germline V gene lookup returns CDR1 SNHLY and CDR2 FYNNEI. This CDR3 has 14 residues. CDR3 sequence (DNA): TGTGCCAGCATGTTAGCCCCGGCCAAAAACATTCAGTACTTC. Translated, it gives CASMLAPAKNIQYF.

This rearrangement joins TRBV6-1 to TRBJ1-5; weak D call: TRBD1 (6 bases). The CDR3 runs to 15 residues. The V end lost 0 bases, the J end lost 4 bases, and 10 bases lay between the germline ends. Germline V gives CDR1 MNHNS, CDR2 SASEGT. The CDR3 DNA sequence: TGTGCCAGCAGTGAAGCAGGGGGGGTAAATCAGCCCCAGCATTTT. Protein sequence: CASSEAGGVNQPQHF.

This chain uses TRBV18 with TRBJ1-2, with TRBD1 as a possible D gene (6 bases). This CDR3 has 13 residues. Germline values: CDR1 KGHSH, CDR2 LQKENI. With 4 bases removed from V and 6 bases from J, the gap between germline ends came to 12 bases. The CDR3 DNA reads TGTGCCAGCTCACGGACAGCAATAGATGGCTACACCTTC. Protein sequence: CASSRTAIDGYTF. Full variable domain (rest looked up from reference TRBV18 and TRBJ1-2): NAGVMQNPRHLVRRRGQEARLRCSPMKGHSHVYWYRQLPEEGLKFMVYLQKENIIDESGMPKERFSAEFPKEGPSILRIQQVVRGDSAAYFCASSRTAIDGYTFGSGTRLTVV.

J is TRBJ1-6 and V is TRBV4-1, with 7 bases aligning to TRBD1. This CDR3 has 13 residues. Germline CDR1 MGHRA, CDR2 YSYEKL. V shed 0 bases, J shed 14 bases, and the junction held 4 bases outside the gene matches. The CDR3 nucleotides are TGCGCCAGCAGCCAAGATAGGGGGCGGACCCTCCACTTT. It specifies CASSQDRGRTLHF.